Sequencing of this TCR beta chain was carried out in a study of CD8+ T cells in alopecia areata. About the research overall: The study gave treated patients oral tofacitinib at 5 to 10 mg twice daily.

RNA was isolated and reverse transcribed to cDNA, the sequencing template. TCRdb's copy holds only in-frame clones and misses some; the assay was immunoSEQ multiplex PCR. The sample includes roughly 150,000 clones, more than 75% of them seen just once. The TCR originated in a human donor with alopecia areata. The material was CD8+ T cells sorted from blood, obtained at week 0.

Here the CDR3 reads CAWSFGGAEQFF. For the CDR3, the DNA is TGTGCCTGGAGTTTTGGCGGGGCCGAGCAGTTCTTC. V and J are TRBV30 and TRBJ2-1, with D perhaps TRBD2 (6 bases). Per germline, CDR1 GTSNPN and CDR2 SVGIG (reference sequence). Trimming cost V 2 bases and J 10 bases, with 12 bases left between them. CDR3 length: 12 residues.